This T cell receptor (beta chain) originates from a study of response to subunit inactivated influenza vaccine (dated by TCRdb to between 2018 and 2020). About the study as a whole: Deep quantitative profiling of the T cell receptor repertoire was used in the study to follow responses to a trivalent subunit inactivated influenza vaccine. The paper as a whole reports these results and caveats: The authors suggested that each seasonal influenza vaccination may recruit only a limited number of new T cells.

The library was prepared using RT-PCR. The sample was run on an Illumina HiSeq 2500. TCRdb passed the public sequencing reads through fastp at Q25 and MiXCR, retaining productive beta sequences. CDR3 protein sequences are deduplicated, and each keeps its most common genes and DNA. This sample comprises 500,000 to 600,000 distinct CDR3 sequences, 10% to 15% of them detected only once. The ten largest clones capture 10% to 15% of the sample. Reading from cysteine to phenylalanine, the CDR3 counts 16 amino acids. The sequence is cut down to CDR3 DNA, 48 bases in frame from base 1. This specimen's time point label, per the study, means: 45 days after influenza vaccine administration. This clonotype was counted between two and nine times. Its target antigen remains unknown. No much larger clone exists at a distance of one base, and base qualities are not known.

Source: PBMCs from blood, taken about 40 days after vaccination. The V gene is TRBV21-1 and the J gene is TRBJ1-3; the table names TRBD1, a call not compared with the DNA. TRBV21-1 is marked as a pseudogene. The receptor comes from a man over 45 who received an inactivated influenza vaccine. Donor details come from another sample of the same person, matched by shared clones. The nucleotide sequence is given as TGTGCCAGCAGCTTTTATCCTTACAGGGGCGGAAACACCATATATTTT. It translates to CASSFYPYRGGNTIYF.